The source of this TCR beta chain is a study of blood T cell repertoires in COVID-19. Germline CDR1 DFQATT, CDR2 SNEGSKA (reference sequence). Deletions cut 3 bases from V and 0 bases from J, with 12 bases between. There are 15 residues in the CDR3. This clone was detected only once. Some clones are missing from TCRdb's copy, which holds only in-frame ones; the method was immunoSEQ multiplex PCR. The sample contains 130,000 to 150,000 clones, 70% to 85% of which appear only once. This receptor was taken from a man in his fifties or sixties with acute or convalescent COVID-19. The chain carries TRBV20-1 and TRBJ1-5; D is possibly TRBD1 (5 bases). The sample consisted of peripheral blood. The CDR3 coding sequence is TGCAGTGCTAGTCGGGGGGGTTATAGCAATCAGCCCCAGCATTTT. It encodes CSASRGGYSNQPQHF.